Listed below are T cell receptor beta chains from one sample, sequenced in a study of blood T cells in healthy people across ages. TCRdb re-derived calls from the 5' RACE reads in MiXCR, one entry per CDR3 protein. The table records some 780,000 distinct CDR3 sequences, around three fifths of them present only once. The sample comprised blood. Receptors were obtained from a middle-aged man in good health. The CDR3 runs from the conserved cysteine through the conserved F or W. The order of the fields is V gene, J gene, clone size, CDR3 protein. A clone size is listed for some rows: how often the clone was seen (once, few, many), or a class if it is expanded.

TRBV9	TRBJ1-1	few	CASSGQGRDTEAFF
TRBV7-3	TRBJ1-1	few	CASSLRGGGLGTEAFF
TRBV7-2	TRBJ2-3	once	CASSLKGVGAGSDTQYF
TRBV27	TRBJ1-5	few	CASSDSTGSGNQPQHF
TRBV27	TRBJ1-2	.	CASSLSGTGEYGYTF
TRBV6-1	TRBJ2-3	once	CASPGGTTQYF
TRBV7-2	TRBJ2-1	few	CASSLDRAGWFF
TRBV20-1	TRBJ2-3	.	CSARLAQTIDTQYF
TRBV20-1	TRBJ2-5	.	CSAKLQGNQETQYF
TRBV29-1	TRBJ2-1	many	CSSGQGFTEQFF
TRBV20-1	TRBJ2-7	.	CSASRPSGGEYEQYF
TRBV20-1	.	.	CSARLGGFGEQYF
TRBV6-2/TRBV6-3	TRBJ2-1	.	CASSASGIVNEQFF
TRBV6-5	TRBJ1-2	.	CASSDPSGSNYGYTF
TRBV29-1	TRBJ2-2	.	CSVEGETNTGELFF
TRBV2	TRBJ1-2	.	CASSLVPDGTPYGYTF
TRBV7-2	TRBJ2-1	.	CASSRGGLRNGQFF
TRBV20-1	TRBJ2-3	few	CSAPDRGDTQYF
TRBV27	TRBJ2-6	few	CASSLSRTGDFSGANVLTF
TRBV24-1	TRBJ2-1	.	CATSPDRVNEQFF
TRBV24-1	TRBJ2-3	few	CATSDWRGTDTQYF
TRBV27	TRBJ2-5	.	CASSNRGRETQYF